This is a list of T cell receptor beta chains from one sample in a study of blood T cell repertoires in COVID-19. Produced via immunoSEQ multiplex PCR; TCRdb's table is partial and in-frame only. Here the sample spans over 85,000 clones, roughly 86% being singletons. Sequences were obtained from peripheral blood. These receptors all stem from a human donor in a cohort sampled during active COVID-19. CDR3s include the opening cysteine and the closing phenylalanine or tryptophan. A D gene is named only where the DNA matches it firmly. Only some rows state a clone size, as once, few, many or a class for expanded clones.

clone_size | j_call | d_call | v_call | cdr3_nt | cdr3_aa
once | TRBJ2-5 | NA | TRBV9 | TGTGCCAGCAGCGTAGCCGGAGGGCGGGCTGAGACCCAGTACTTC | CASSVAGGRAETQYF
NA | TRBJ2-1 | TRBD1 | TRBV27 | TGTGCCAGCTCCACCCTCGGATCCGGGACAGGGCGGGCCCCGCGGCGCAATGAGCAGTTCTTC | CASSTLGSGTGRAPRRNEQFF
NA | TRBJ2-7 | TRBD1 | TRBV7-9 | TGTGCCAGCAGCCCAACCGGACAGGGCTACGAGCAGTACTTC | CASSPTGQGYEQYF
NA | TRBJ1-2 | NA | TRBV7-2 | TGTGCCAGCAGCTCCTCATACAGGGAAAACTATGGCTACACCTTC | CASSSSYRENYGYTF
few | TRBJ1-6 | TRBD1 | TRBV28 | TGTGCCAGCATCCCGGGACAGGGGGGGTCACCCCTCCACTTT | CASIPGQGGSPLHF
NA | TRBJ2-7 | TRBD1 | TRBV6-6 | TGTGCCAGCAGCCCACAGGGGGCATTGGACGAGCAGTACTTC | CASSPQGALDEQYF
NA | TRBJ1-1 | NA | TRBV27 | TGTGCCAGCAGGTGGGGGGGGGTTAACACTGAAGCTTTCTTT | CASRWGGVNTEAFF
NA | TRBJ1-3 | TRBD1 | TRBV11-2 | TGTGCCAGCAGTTCGATTGCGGGACAGGGTTTATTATACGGAAACACCATATATTTT | CASSSIAGQGLLYGNTIYF
NA | TRBJ1-2 | TRBD1 | TRBV14 | TGTGCCAGCAGCCAGGGACAGGGGGCATATGGCTACACCTTC | CASSQGQGAYGYTF
NA | TRBJ1-3 | NA | TRBV6-1 | TGTGCCAGCAGTGAAACGAGGCAGCTTTACACCATATATTTT | CASSETRQLYTIYF
few | TRBJ2-7 | NA | TRBV9 | TGTGCCAGCAGCGAACAGGGTATCCCCTACGAGCAGTACTTC | CASSEQGIPYEQYF
few | TRBJ1-2 | TRBD1 | TRBV5-1 | TGCGCCAGCAGCCTGGGACAGGCGAACTATGGCTACACCTTC | CASSLGQANYGYTF
NA | TRBJ1-5 | NA | TRBV27 | TGTGCCAGCATAGGGGTGGACGGGCCCCAGCATTTT | CASIGVDGPQHF
once | TRBJ2-1 | NA | TRBV3-1/TRBV3-2 | TGTGCCAGCGGTTTGACTCCAGAGGAGCACAATGAGCAGTTCTTC | CASGLTPEEHNEQFF
NA | TRBJ2-3 | TRBD2 | TRBV10-3 | TGTGCCATCAGTTCTCGGGGGGAAGATACGCAGTATTTT | CAISSRGEDTQYF
NA | TRBJ2-2 | TRBD1 | TRBV11-3 | TGTGCCAGCAGCCCCCCGGGACAGGAGGACACCGGGGAGCTGTTTTTT | CASSPPGQEDTGELFF
NA | TRBJ2-7 | NA | TRBV28 | TGTGCCAGCAGTTTAAGGGAGCGGGAGCAGTACTTC | CASSLREREQYF
NA | TRBJ1-1 | TRBD1 | TRBV6-6 | TGTGCCAGCAGTCGTGGGACAGGATCAAAGAACACTGAAGCTTTCTTT | CASSRGTGSKNTEAFF
NA | TRBJ1-1 | NA | TRBV28 | TGTGCCAGCAGTACGACAGGAGACATTCCTGAAGCTTTCTTT | CASSTTGDIPEAFF
NA | TRBJ2-7 | NA | TRBV15 | TGTGCCACCAGCAGAGCGAAGGACTGGGGTAGGACTGACGAGCAGTACTTC | CATSRAKDWGRTDEQYF
NA | TRBJ1-2 | TRBD1 | TRBV10-3 | TGTGCCATCAGCGAGGGACAGGGTAACTATGGCTACACCTTC | CAISEGQGNYGYTF
NA | TRBJ2-2 | NA | TRBV11-3 | TGTGCCAGCAGCCCCCTGTCCTCTACCGGGGAGCTGTTTTTT | CASSPLSSTGELFF
NA | TRBJ2-1 | NA | TRBV6-2/TRBV6-3 | TGTGCCAGCAGTTTTTGGGACTTGAGCTCCTACAATGAGCAGTTCTTC | CASSFWDLSSYNEQFF
NA | TRBJ2-1 | TRBD2 | TRBV5-4 | TGTGCCAGCAGACGGCAAGCGGGAGTCGATGAGCAGTTCTTC | CASRRQAGVDEQFF
NA | TRBJ1-2 | TRBD1 | TRBV20-1 | TGCAGTGCTAGTCCGGGACAGGGGGCGTACGGCTATGGCTACACCTTC | CSASPGQGAYGYGYTF
NA | TRBJ2-3 | NA | TRBV12-5 | TGTGCTAGTGGTATCGGGAACCTGGACTACCGGGGCACAGATACGCAGTATTTT | CASGIGNLDYRGTDTQYF
NA | TRBJ2-3 | TRBD1 | TRBV6-1 | TGTGCCAGCAGTGCACGAGGGGGACAGGGAGCCGGTACGCAGTATTTT | CASSARGGQGAGTQYF